Presented here are 22 T cell receptor beta chains from one specimen sequenced in a study of CD8 T cells in Susac syndrome. An amount of RNA that ranged from roughly 0.45 to 1 ug was reverse transcribed with random hexamers. TCRdb reprocessed the immunoSEQ multiplex PCR reads via MiXCR and lists one record per CDR3 protein. The data contain about 400,000 distinct CDR3 sequences, approximately 85% of them singletons. The specimen sequenced was CD8+ T cells from PBMCs. All receptors come from a human donor with multiple sclerosis.

The J gene is TRBJ1-1, the V gene TRBV7-8; the D is unclear. The CDR3 is 13 residues long. V was clipped by 8 bases and J by 1 base, with 11 bases between them. Germline loops: CDR1 SGHVS, CDR2 FQNEAQ. CDR3 amino acids: CASCKERNTEAFF. The CDR3, as DNA: TGTGCCAGCTGCAAAGAACGGAACACTGAAGCTTTCTTT.

This clonotype was found once. The rearrangement uses TRBV10-2 and TRBJ1-1; D ambiguous. Per the germline V gene, CDR1 is WSHSY and CDR2 is SAAADI. CDR3 length: 11 amino acids. Deletions cut 9 bases from V and 6 bases from J, with 11 bases between. CDR3 sequence: CARPGRSEAFF. The CDR3 DNA sequence: TGCGCCAGGCCCGGACGGTCTGAAGCTTTCTTT.

The chain uses TRBV21-1 and TRBJ2-7; the table names TRBD1, a call not compared with the DNA. TRBV21-1 is a listed pseudogene. This CDR3 contains 19 residues. The CDR3 coding sequence is TGTGCCAGCAGCAAAGGCCACCCTTTTGGGTCAGGGGGAGGATACGAGCAGTACTTC. Translating gives CASSKGHPFGSGGGYEQYF.

This clonotype was found a few times. The chain is built from TRBV15 and TRBJ1-3; D not resolved. The V and J ends lost 0 bases and 0 bases respectively, with 6 bases between them. Germline V gene sequence: CDR1 LNHNV, CDR2 YYDKDF (reference sequence). This CDR3 has 15 amino acids. CDR3 residues: CATSRDRYSGNTIYF. CDR3 coding DNA: TGTGCCACCAGCAGAGATCGCTACTCTGGAAACACCATATATTTT. Full variable domain (rest looked up from reference TRBV15 and TRBJ1-3): DAMVIQNPRYQVTQFGKPVTLSCSQTLNHNVMYWYQQKSSQAPKLLFHYYDKDFNNEADTPDNFQSRRPNTSFCFLDIRSPGLGDTAMYLCATSRDRYSGNTIYFGEGSWLTVV.

V and J are TRBV4-1 and TRBJ2-5; 8 nucleotides align to TRBD2. J was trimmed by 5 bases and V by 0 bases; bases with no gene match: 2. CDR1 and CDR2 (germline): MGHRA, YSYEKL. The CDR3 covers 14 residues. The CDR3 here is CASSQEAGDETQYF. For the CDR3, the DNA is TGCGCCAGCAGCCAAGAAGCGGGGGACGAGACCCAGTACTTC.

This clonotype occurred a few times. The V call is TRBV27, the J call TRBJ2-5; D remains ambiguous. Per germline, CDR1 MNHEY and CDR2 SMNVEV (reference sequence). There are 15 residues in the CDR3. Trimming left V 3 bases short and J 0 bases short, with 11 bases between. CDR3 residues: CASSFYDLYQETQYF. The CDR3 DNA reads TGTGCCAGCAGTTTCTATGACCTTTACCAAGAGACCCAGTACTTC.

This chain uses TRBV27 with TRBJ2-7; possibly TRBD1 or TRBD2 for D (5 bases each). The CDR3 loop spans 13 amino acids. Trimming pared 10 bases from V and 0 bases from J, leaving 13 bases between. CDR1 and CDR2 (germline): MNHEY, SMNVEV (reference sequence). In DNA, the CDR3 is TGTGCCACTGGGACGGGCCCCTCCTACGAGCAGTACTTC. Amino acids: CATGTGPSYEQYF.

The chain has TRBV14 and TRBJ2-7; weak D call: TRBD2 (6 bases). Germline V lookup: CDR1 SGHDN, CDR2 FVKESK. This CDR3 is built from 15 residues. V shed 1 base and J shed 3 bases, with 13 bases lying between them. CDR3 nucleotide sequence: TGTGCCAGCAGCCAAGTCGCCCAGGGACTCTACGAGCAGTACTTC. Protein product: CASSQVAQGLYEQYF.

J is TRBJ2-7 and V is TRBV27; D is perhaps TRBD1 (6 bases). The germline gives CDR1 MNHEY, CDR2 SMNVEV (reference sequence). The V and J ends lost 5 bases and 2 bases respectively, with 16 bases between them. This CDR3 has 15 amino acids. The CDR3 bases are TGTGCCAGCAGTCCCCATAGGGACAACCCCTACGAGCAGTACTTC. Translation gives CASSPHRDNPYEQYF.

In the case of this clonotype: Compared with germline, one end of the junction differs, possibly owing to a read error. This sequence joins TRBV7-7 and TRBJ2-3, with 8 bases lining up with TRBD2. The length of the CDR3 is 14 residues. Germline V CDR1 and CDR2: SSHAT, FNYEAQ (reference sequence). CDR3 DNA sequence: TGTGCTAGCAGCTATAGCGGGATGGGAGATACGCAGTATTTT. Translation gives CASSYSGMGDTQYF.

The rearrangement joins TRBV6-1 to TRBJ2-5; a weak D match, TRBD1 (5 bases). Germline V gene lookup returns CDR1 MNHNS and CDR2 SASEGT. V dropped 6 bases and J dropped 3 bases, with 11 bases sitting between them. The CDR3 is made up of 13 amino acids. The CDR3 sequence: CASSPQGKETQYF. The CDR3 nucleotides read TGTGCCAGCAGCCCCCAGGGTAAAGAGACCCAGTACTTC.

The J gene is TRBJ2-1, the V gene TRBV20-1; 10 nucleotides line up with TRBD2. Trimming cost V 0 bases and J 4 bases; bases outside gene matches: 3. The CDR3 length is 15 residues. Per germline, CDR1 DFQATT and CDR2 SNEGSKA (reference sequence). In DNA, the CDR3 is TGCAGTGCTAGAGATACTAGCGGGATATACAATGAGCAGTTCTTC. Translation gives CSARDTSGIYNEQFF.

The V call is TRBV28, the J call TRBJ2-5; 9 bases map to TRBD1. Germline lookup yields CDR1 MDHEN and CDR2 SYDVKM. CDR3 length equals 14 residues. V lost 7 bases to trimming and J lost 3 bases; unmatched junction nucleotides: 6. CDR3 loop: CASTGQGFEETQYF. CDR3 nucleotides: TGTGCCAGCACGGGACAGGGTTTTGAAGAGACCCAGTACTTC.

The genes are TRBV18 and TRBJ2-5; 13 bases align to TRBD2. Germline V gene lookup returns CDR1 KGHSH and CDR2 LQKENI. V gave up 6 bases and J gave up 3 bases; unmatched junction bases: 7. The CDR3 sequence is 16 residues long. This chain's CDR3 is CASSLWTSGSEETQYF. CDR3 DNA: TGTGCCAGCTCCCTGTGGACTAGCGGGAGTGAAGAGACCCAGTACTTC.

The chain combines TRBV6-1 with TRBJ1-5; D call uncertain. V lost 3 bases and J lost 4, with 10 bases in between. The germline V gene encodes CDR1 MNHNS and CDR2 SASEGT. The CDR3 covers 14 residues. The CDR3 DNA follows: TGTGCCAGCAGTGACTTCTTACCTAATCAGCCCCAGCATTTT. As protein: CASSDFLPNQPQHF.

The V call is TRBV11-2, the J call TRBJ2-7, with D perhaps matching TRBD2 (5 bases). The V end was cut by 3 bases, the J end by 6 bases, with 12 bases between. The CDR3 has 13 residues. The germline CDR1 and CDR2 sequences are SGHAT and FQNNGV. CDR3 in amino acids: CASSFSSPSEQYF. DNA of the CDR3: TGTGCCAGCAGCTTTTCTAGCCCGAGCGAGCAGTACTTC. The full variable domain, with the rest looked up from reference TRBV11-2 and TRBJ2-7, is EAGVAQSPRYKIIEKRQSVAFWCNPISGHATLYWYQQILGQGPKLLIQFQNNGVVDDSQLPKDRFSAERLKGVDSTLKIQPAKLEDSAVYLCASSFSSPSEQYFGPGTRLTVT.

V is TRBV19 and J is TRBJ2-1, with 9 bases that match TRBD2. CDR3 size: 15 residues. Trimming removed 10 bases from V and 8 bases from J; junction bases left unmatched: 15. CDR1 LNHDA and CDR2 SQIVND come from the germline V gene (reference sequence). The CDR3 DNA is TGTGCCACCCGTGTCGGGACTAGCTCATGGGATGAGCAGTTCTTC. As protein: CATRVGTSSWDEQFF.

The chain employs TRBV14 and TRBJ1-2, with TRBD1 matching over 10 bases. V shed 4 bases, J shed 3 bases, and the junction held 8 bases outside the gene matches. CDR1 SGHDN and CDR2 FVKESK come from the germline V gene. The CDR3 is 16 amino acids. CDR3 amino acids: CASSPPGQGIHYGYTF. CDR3 sequence (DNA): TGTGCCAGCAGCCCGCCGGGACAGGGGATTCACTATGGCTACACCTTC.

The chain combines TRBV12-3 or TRBV12-4 with TRBJ2-7; possibly TRBD1 for D (6 bases). Trimming cost V 3 bases and J 3 bases, with 9 bases left between them. This CDR3 spans 13 amino acids. Here the CDR3 DNA reads TGTGCCAGCAGTTTGGGACATTTCTACGAGCAGTACTTC. Amino acids: CASSLGHFYEQYF.

The chain combines TRBV19 with TRBJ1-1; maybe TRBD1 (5 bases). V lost 6 bases, J lost 8 bases, and 19 bases lay in between. Germline CDR1 is LNHDA and CDR2 is SQIVND (reference sequence). The CDR3 runs to 14 residues. CDR3 sequence (DNA): TGTGCCAGTAGCATTAATGACTTAGGGGAAGAAGCTTTCTTT. Residues: CASSINDLGEEAFF.

The rearrangement joins TRBV27 to TRBJ1-2, with D maybe TRBD1 (6 bases). V was cut by 2 bases and J by 4 bases, with 17 bases left in between. CDR3 size: 16 residues. Germline CDR1 is MNHEY and CDR2 is SMNVEV (reference sequence). Written as DNA, the CDR3 is TGTGCCAGCAGTTTAACAGATCCGGGGGCGGGCTATGGCTACACCTTC. This sequence encodes CASSLTDPGAGYGYTF.

The V call is TRBV13, the J call TRBJ1-1; TRBD1 might be the D (5 bases). The CDR3 spans 14 residues. Trimming pared 6 bases from V and 2 bases from J, leaving 13 bases between. The germline CDR1 and CDR2 sequences are PRHDT and FYEKMQ (reference sequence). This CDR3 is CASSIPGLNTEAFF. The DNA of the CDR3 is TGTGCCAGCAGTATCCCGGGGCTTAACACTGAAGCTTTCTTT.